These 22 T cell receptor beta chains share one sample of origin, sequenced in a study of tumor-infiltrating lymphocytes in primary liver carcinoma. A constant-region primer primed TCR beta cDNA synthesis from about 490 ng of total RNA. Slightly modified ARM-PCR, run as three nested multiplex PCR rounds, produced the TCR beta libraries. The opening two PCR rounds, ten to eleven cycles each, paired TRBV1-TRBV30 forward primers with a C-beta reverse primer. MiXCR, run by TCRdb on the multiplex PCR reads, gives a single entry per CDR3 protein. The sample has approximately 330,000 distinct CDR3 sequences; less than 75% are singletons. Out of unsorted whole blood came the blood RNA, and germline DNA was extracted as well. Input material: peripheral blood. The receptors stem from a man between 40 and 49 years old with primary liver carcinoma and hepatitis B virus infection.

This chain joins TRBV11-2 and TRBJ2-1, with D possibly being TRBD2 (5 bases). The CDR3 runs 15 residues. CDR1 is SGHAT and CDR2 is FQNNGV in the germline V gene. V lost 5 bases to trimming and J lost 4 bases, with 15 bases between them. The CDR3: CASSLGEGPYNEQFF. The CDR3 DNA reads TGTGCCAGCAGCCTAGGAGAGGGCCCTTACAATGAGCAGTTCTTC. The full variable domain, with the rest looked up from reference TRBV11-2 and TRBJ2-1, is EAGVAQSPRYKIIEKRQSVAFWCNPISGHATLYWYQQILGQGPKLLIQFQNNGVVDDSQLPKDRFSAERLKGVDSTLKIQPAKLEDSAVYLCASSLGEGPYNEQFFGPGTRLTVL.

Turning to this clonotype: Possible read error: a much larger clone is one base away. This chain uses TRBV4-1 with TRBJ2-3; unclear D gene. The CDR3 extends over 16 amino acids. Germline V gene sequence: CDR1 MGHRA, CDR2 YSYEKL. In nucleotides, the CDR3 is TGCGCCGGCAGCCAAGCCCCAGTTAGGGGCACAGATACGCAGTATTTT. Protein product: CAGSQAPVRGTDTQYF.

V and J are TRBV30 and TRBJ2-7, with D tentatively TRBD2 (6 bases). V was pared by 1 base and J by 1 base, with 14 bases between. From germline, CDR1 is GTSNPN and CDR2 SVGIG (reference sequence). The CDR3 spans 15 residues. Written as DNA, the CDR3 is TGTGCCTGGAGTGGGGCGGGAATGCGGTCCTACGAGCAGTACTTC. Protein product: CAWSGAGMRSYEQYF.

This clonotype turned up a few times. No conserved phenylalanine or tryptophan ends this CDR3, so it is likely a read error. The V call is TRBV6-2 or TRBV6-3, the J call TRBJ2-1, with D possibly matching TRBD2 (6 bases). Trimming took 6 bases from V and 6 from J, leaving 15 bases between them. The CDR3 runs 14 residues. Germline CDR1 MNHEY, CDR2 SVGEGT. CDR3 nucleotide sequence: TGTGCCAGCAGCTACGTGGTAGCGGTCAATGAGCAGTTCGTC. Amino acids: CASSYVVAVNEQFV.

This clonotype was counted at least ten times. The chain combines TRBV6-5 with TRBJ1-6; 11 nucleotides line up with TRBD1. This CDR3 comprises 16 residues. The germline gives CDR1 MNHEY, CDR2 SVGAGI. The V and J ends lost 6 bases and 6 bases, in that order; junction bases with no gene match: 7. CDR3 DNA sequence: TGTGCCAGCAGCGAAACCGGGACAGGGGGTAATTCACCCCTCCACTTT. Translated, it gives CASSETGTGGNSPLHF.

This clonotype was counted a single time. The junction departs from germline at one end; a sequencing error may be responsible. This sequence joins TRBV7-9 and TRBJ2-3; TRBD1 might be the D (6 bases). Germline CDR1 and CDR2: SEHNR and FQNEAQ (reference sequence). The CDR3 has 14 amino acids. In DNA form, the CDR3 reads TGTGCCAGCAGCCCACCGCAGGGGCCAGATACGCAATATTTT. Its protein is CASSPPQGPDTQYF.

For this clonotype: A much bigger clone sits one base away, suggesting this may be a read error. This chain connects TRBV11-3 to TRBJ2-2; 9 nucleotides agree with TRBD2. The CDR3 length is 16 residues. From germline, CDR1 is SGHNT and CDR2 YENEEA. As DNA, the CDR3 is TGTGTCAGCAGCTTAGTAGCGGGAGTGAACACCCGGGAGCTGTTTTTT. This gives the protein CVSSLVAGVNTRELFF.

This clonotype was seen ten or more times. The V and J genes are TRBV6-5 and TRBJ2-1; either TRBD1 or TRBD2 may supply D (5 bases each). CDR1 MNHEY and CDR2 SVGAGI come from the germline V gene. The CDR3 runs to 17 residues. Trimming left V 5 bases short and J 0 bases short, with 17 bases between. The CDR3 bases are TGTGCCAGCAGTGCTACCGGGGCAGCAAGCTCCTACAATGAGCAGTTCTTC. Translation gives CASSATGAASSYNEQFF.

This clonotype was recorded many times. The chain employs TRBV4-1 and TRBJ1-2; no definite D call. CDR1 is MGHRA, CDR2 YSYEKL, per germline. The length of the CDR3 is 16 residues. Trimming left V 1 base short and J 0 bases short, with 12 bases between. CDR3 residues: CASSQVFTDTNYGYTF. For the CDR3, the DNA is TGCGCCAGCAGCCAAGTCTTTACGGATACTAACTATGGCTACACCTTC.

A word on this clonotype: A much larger clone lies one base from this, so it may be a read error. This chain links TRBV10-3 with TRBJ2-5; the D gene is possibly TRBD1 (5 bases). Germline V CDR1 and CDR2: ENHRY, SYGVKD. This CDR3 comprises 14 residues. Here the CDR3 DNA reads TGTGCCTTCAGTGGGGCAGAACCCCAAGAGACCCAGTACTTC. Its translation: CAFSGAEPQETQYF.

The V gene is TRBV6-5, the J gene TRBJ1-4; TRBD1 might be the D (5 bases). The V gene lost 6 bases and the J gene lost 8 bases, with 16 bases spanning the gap. Looked up from germline, CDR1 is MNHEY and CDR2 is SVGAGI. This CDR3 comprises 14 residues. CDR3 region: CASSPTAGSEKLFF. For the CDR3, the DNA is TGTGCCAGCAGCCCGACAGCGGGAAGCGAAAAACTGTTTTTT.

This clonotype was counted a single time. At one end the junction does not follow the germline gene, possibly because of a read error. This rearrangement joins TRBV10-3 to TRBJ1-1; D is undetermined. This CDR3 region has 12 residues. CDR1 is ENHRY, CDR2 SYGVKD, per germline. The CDR3 sequence: CAISSSDAEASF. The CDR3 DNA follows: TGTGCCATCAGTAGCAGTGACGCTGAAGCTTCCTTT.

The table lists this clonotype with many counts. The chain links TRBV29-1 to TRBJ1-1; perhaps TRBD1 as D (5 bases). The CDR3 is made up of 11 amino acids. From germline, CDR1 is SQVTM and CDR2 ANQGSEA. V lost 5 bases to trimming and J lost 4 bases, with 8 bases between them. The CDR3 loop reads CSVSGGTEAFF. Here the CDR3 DNA reads TGCAGCGTTAGCGGGGGCACTGAAGCTTTCTTT.

Note on this clonotype: At one end, the junction sequence differs from germline, possibly due to a read error. The rearrangement joins TRBV11-2 to TRBJ1-1, with unresolved D. Germline V CDR1 and CDR2: SGHAT, FQNNGV. The CDR3 extends over 13 amino acids. The chain's CDR3 is CAGSLTSSTEAFF. In DNA form, the CDR3 reads TGTGCCGGCAGCCTCACATCGAGCACTGAAGCTTTCTTT.

On this clonotype itself: It is likely a read error, because the conserved phenylalanine at the end of the CDR3 is missing. This chain links TRBV4-2 with TRBJ2-2; perhaps D is TRBD1 or TRBD2 (6 bases each). Germline V gene lookup returns CDR1 LGHNA and CDR2 YNFKEQ. CDR3 length: 17 residues. The DNA of the CDR3 is TGCGCCAGCAGCCAAGACTTGGGGGCGGGACGGACCGTGGAGCTGTTTCTT. Protein: CASSQDLGAGRTVELFL.

The chain carries TRBV4-3 and TRBJ1-1; the D is unclear. Looked up from germline, CDR1 is LGHNA and CDR2 is YSLEER. This CDR3 contains 15 residues. The V end lost 4 bases, the J end lost 3 bases, and 15 bases lay between the germline ends. In DNA form, the CDR3 reads TGCGCCAGCAGCCGAAGGACCGTGACGCACACTGAAGCTTTCTTT. This gives the protein CASSRRTVTHTEAFF.

Concerning this clonotype: This may come from a read error, since a much larger clone is one base off. The chain has TRBV10-3 and TRBJ2-7; no definite D call. Trimming shortened V by 11 bases and J by 1 base, and 9 bases separated the two germline ends. Germline values: CDR1 ENHRY, CDR2 SYGVKD. The CDR3 runs to 11 residues. CDR3 sequence: CALSSSYEQYF. CDR3 sequence (DNA): TGTGCCTTAAGTTCGTCCTACGAGCAGTACTTC.

In the case of this clonotype: A read error may explain this, as a much larger clone is one base away. Given the absence of the conserved phenylalanine or tryptophan at the CDR3 end, a read error is likely. The V gene is TRBV4-2, the J gene TRBJ2-5; D could derive from TRBD1 or TRBD2 (6 bases each). Germline CDR1 and CDR2: LGHNA and YNFKEQ. The CDR3 consists of 16 residues. The V and J ends lost 0 bases and 2 bases respectively, with 13 bases between them. The CDR3 is CASSQDRGEGQETQYL. The CDR3 nucleotides are TGTGCCAGCAGCCAAGATAGGGGGGAAGGACAAGAGACCCAGTACTTA.

This clonotype was counted ten times or more. The chain links TRBV6-1 to TRBJ1-1; D uncertain. This CDR3 region has 13 residues. Per the germline V gene, CDR1 is MNHNS and CDR2 is SASEGT. V lost 4 bases and J lost 1, with 7 bases in between. CDR3 protein: CASSANKNTEAFF. CDR3 in DNA: TGTGCCAGCAGTGCAAATAAGAACACTGAAGCTTTCTTT.

Comments on this clonotype: This may come from a read error, since a much larger clone is one base off. V is TRBV4-1 and J is TRBJ1-5, with D uncertain. The CDR3 runs to 15 residues. Per the germline V gene, CDR1 is MGHRA and CDR2 is YSYEKL. The CDR3 is CDSSQKRGRNQPQHF. The CDR3 DNA reads TGCGACAGCAGCCAAAAAAGAGGGAGGAATCAGCCCCAGCATTTT.

With respect to this clonotype: Since a much larger clone is just one base distant, this may be a read error. This chain links TRBV6-1 with TRBJ2-5; D is unclear. Germline CDR1 MNHNS, CDR2 SASEGT. The CDR3 totals 11 residues. The CDR3: CVSSEQRTQYF. In DNA, the CDR3 is TGTGTCAGCAGTGAACAAAGGACCCAGTACTTC.

Regarding this clonotype: A read error is likely, as this CDR3 ends without the conserved phenylalanine or tryptophan. This rearrangement joins TRBV7-9 to TRBJ2-7; a possible D gene is TRBD1 (7 bases). CDR3 length equals 13 residues. CDR1 and CDR2 (germline): SEHNR, FQNEAQ (reference sequence). CDR3 nucleotides: TGTGTCAGCAGCGGGCGGACAGGCTACGAGCAGTACCTC. This encodes CVSSGRTGYEQYL.